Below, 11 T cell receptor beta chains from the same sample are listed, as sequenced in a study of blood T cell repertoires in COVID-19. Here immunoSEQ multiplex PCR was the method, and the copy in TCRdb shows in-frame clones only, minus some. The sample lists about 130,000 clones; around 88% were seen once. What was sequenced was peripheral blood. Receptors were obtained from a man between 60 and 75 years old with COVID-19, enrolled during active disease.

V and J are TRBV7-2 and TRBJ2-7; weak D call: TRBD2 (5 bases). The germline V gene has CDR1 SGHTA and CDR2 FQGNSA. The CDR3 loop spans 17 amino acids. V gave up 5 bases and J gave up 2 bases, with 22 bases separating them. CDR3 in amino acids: CASSPGNWIGDAYEQYF. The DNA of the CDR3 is TGTGCCAGCAGCCCCGGGAACTGGATAGGCGACGCCTACGAGCAGTACTTC.

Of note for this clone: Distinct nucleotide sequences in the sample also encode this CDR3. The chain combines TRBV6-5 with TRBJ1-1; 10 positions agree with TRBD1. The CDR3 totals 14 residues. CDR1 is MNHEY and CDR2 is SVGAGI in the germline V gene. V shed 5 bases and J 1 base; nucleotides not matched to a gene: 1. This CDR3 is CASSRDRGNTEAFF. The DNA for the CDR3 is TGTGCCAGCAGTCGGGACAGGGGGAACACTGAAGCTTTCTTT.

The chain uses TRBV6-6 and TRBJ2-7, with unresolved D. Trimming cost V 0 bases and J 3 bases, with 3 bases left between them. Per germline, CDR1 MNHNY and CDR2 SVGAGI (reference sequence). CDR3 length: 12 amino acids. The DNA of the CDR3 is TGTGCCAGCAGTTACTCGAGCTACGAGCAGTACTTC. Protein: CASSYSSYEQYF.

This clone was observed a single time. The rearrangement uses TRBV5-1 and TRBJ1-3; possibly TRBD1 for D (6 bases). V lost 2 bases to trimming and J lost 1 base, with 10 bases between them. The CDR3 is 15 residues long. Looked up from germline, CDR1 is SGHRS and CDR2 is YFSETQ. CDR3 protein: CASSLSQGSGNTIYF. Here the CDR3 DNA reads TGCGCCAGCAGCTTAAGCCAGGGGTCTGGAAACACCATATATTTT.

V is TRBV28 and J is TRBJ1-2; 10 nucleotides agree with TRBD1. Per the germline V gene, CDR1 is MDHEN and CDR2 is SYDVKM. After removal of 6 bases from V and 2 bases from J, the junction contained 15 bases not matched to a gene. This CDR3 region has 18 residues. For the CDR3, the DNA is TGTGCCAGCAGAGGTAGGTTGGACAGGGGGGTGAGGAACTATGGCTACACCTTC. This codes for CASRGRLDRGVRNYGYTF.

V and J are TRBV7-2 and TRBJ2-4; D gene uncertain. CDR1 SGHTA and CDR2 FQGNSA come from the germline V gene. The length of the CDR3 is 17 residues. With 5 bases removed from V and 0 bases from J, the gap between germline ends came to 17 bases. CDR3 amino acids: CASSLLGGPVAKNIQYF. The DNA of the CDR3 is TGTGCCAGCAGCCTTCTCGGTGGGCCCGTAGCCAAAAACATTCAGTACTTC.

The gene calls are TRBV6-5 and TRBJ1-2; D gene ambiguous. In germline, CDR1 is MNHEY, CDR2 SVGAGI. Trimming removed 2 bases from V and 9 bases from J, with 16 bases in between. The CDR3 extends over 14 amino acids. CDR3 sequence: CASSYGQNKASYTF. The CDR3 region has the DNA TGTGCCAGCAGTTACGGGCAAAACAAAGCTAGCTACACCTTC.

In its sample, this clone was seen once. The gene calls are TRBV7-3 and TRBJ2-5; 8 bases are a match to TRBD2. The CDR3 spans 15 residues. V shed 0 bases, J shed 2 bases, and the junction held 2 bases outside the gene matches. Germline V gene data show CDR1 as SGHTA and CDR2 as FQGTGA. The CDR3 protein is CASSLTGLGQETQYF. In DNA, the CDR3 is TGTGCCAGCAGCTTAACGGGACTAGGTCAAGAGACCCAGTACTTC.

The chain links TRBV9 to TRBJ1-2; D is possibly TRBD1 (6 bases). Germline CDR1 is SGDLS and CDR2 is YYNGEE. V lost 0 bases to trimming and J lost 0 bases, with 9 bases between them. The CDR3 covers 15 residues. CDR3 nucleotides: TGTGCCAGCAGCGTAGATCCAGGGGCTAACTATGGCTACACCTTC. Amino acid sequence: CASSVDPGANYGYTF.

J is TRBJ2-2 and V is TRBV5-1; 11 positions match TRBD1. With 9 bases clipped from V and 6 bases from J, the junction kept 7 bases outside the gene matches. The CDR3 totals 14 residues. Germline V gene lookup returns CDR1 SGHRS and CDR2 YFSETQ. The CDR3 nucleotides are TGCGCCACCCCGCGGACAGGGGGCTCCGGGGAGCTGTTTTTT. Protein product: CATPRTGGSGELFF.

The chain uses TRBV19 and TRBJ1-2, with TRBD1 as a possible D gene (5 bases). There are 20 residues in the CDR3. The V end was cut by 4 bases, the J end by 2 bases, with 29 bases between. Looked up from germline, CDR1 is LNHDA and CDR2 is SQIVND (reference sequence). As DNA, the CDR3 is TGTGCCAGTAGTACCAACGGGGGTTCCGGGACCTCATTGGGCAACTATGGCTACACCTTC. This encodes CASSTNGGSGTSLGNYGYTF.